The entry that follows covers one T cell receptor beta chain sequence. The antigen remains undetermined. Germline V gene sequence: CDR1 MNHEY, CDR2 SVGEGT. The CDR3 has 16 residues. UMI-labeled TRB cDNA libraries were prepared by 5' RACE. TCRdb reprocessed the 5' RACE reads; each CDR3 protein has one entry and no DNA is given. This sample's table reports some 25,000 distinct CDR3 sequences. This entry belongs to a study of CXCR3-negative and CXCR3-positive naive CD8 T cells. Overall study results and limits: Each naive subset displayed comparably high diversity, whereas memory CD8+ cells displayed much lower diversity. Naive subsets had comparable surface CD5; TCR strength was inferred from TRB CDR3 properties. Once cells were cryopreserved, CXCR3 expression went down partly, and most assays used fresh PBMCs. TRB CDR3s were more hydrophobic in CXCR3-positive than in CXCR3-negative naive cells.

The receptor's source is a human donor in good health. Some clones in this sample may be carry-over from other donors' samples. Sequences were obtained from naive CXCR3- CD8+ T cells from blood. Regarding subset: CD45RO-CCR7+CD27+CD95- naive CD8+ T cells lacking CXCR3 (TNR3-). V gene TRBV6-2 or TRBV6-3 combines with J gene TRBJ1-1. The CDR3 protein is CASSDYGELNMAEAFF.